The 26 T cell receptor beta chains in this list originate from one sample, sequenced in a study of blood T cell repertoires in COVID-19. Assay: immunoSEQ multiplex PCR; the TCRdb copy retains only in-frame clones and omits some. The repertoire holds roughly 230,000 clones, 80% to 90% seen once, with 3.5% to 5.5% in the top ten. Sample: peripheral blood. The receptors derive from a woman in her thirties or forties who had recovered from COVID-19.

This clone was seen only once. This chain uses TRBV5-7 with TRBJ2-1; D is unclear. TRBV5-7 is an ORF, and what it does is uncertain. The CDR3 consists of 16 residues. Trimming left V 0 bases short and J 0 bases short, with 10 bases between. As DNA, the CDR3 is TGTGCCAGCAGCTTGGCTCACAATCTCTCCTACAATGAGCAGTTCTTC. Its translation: CASSLAHNLSYNEQFF.

The chain uses TRBV6-5 and TRBJ2-1, with a weak D call TRBD2 (6 bases). Trimming took 8 bases from V and 6 from J, leaving 14 bases between them. CDR1 and CDR2 (germline): MNHEY, SVGAGI. This CDR3 contains 13 residues. CDR3 sequence: CASPGTGTNEQFF. The CDR3 DNA reads TGTGCCAGCCCAGGGACTGGTACCAATGAGCAGTTCTTC.

Remarks on this clone: The junction differs from germline at one of its ends, possibly a read error. J is TRBJ2-2 and V is TRBV28; 10 bases align to TRBD2. The CDR3 is made up of 13 amino acids. The germline V gene encodes CDR1 MDHEN and CDR2 SYDVKM. CDR3: CASSTRPSGGLFF. The CDR3 nucleotides are TGTGCCAGCAGTACACGCCCTAGCGGGGGGCTGTTTTTT.

The chain couples TRBV15 to TRBJ2-3; possible D gene TRBD1, 5 bases. The CDR3 consists of 15 residues. In germline, CDR1 is LNHNV, CDR2 YYDKDF (reference sequence). Between the trimmed V and J ends, which lost 10 bases and 0 bases, there was a span of 17 bases. The CDR3 protein is CAIKKGMLSTDTQYF. The CDR3 DNA sequence: TGTGCCATCAAAAAGGGGATGTTGAGCACAGATACGCAGTATTTT. Complete variable domain (other parts from reference TRBV15 and TRBJ2-3): DAMVIQNPRYQVTQFGKPVTLSCSQTLNHNVMYWYQQKSSQAPKLLFHYYDKDFNNEADTPDNFQSRRPNTSFCFLDIRSPGLGDTAMYLCAIKKGMLSTDTQYFGPGTRLTVL.

This chain connects TRBV7-2 to TRBJ2-1, with 8 bases that match TRBD1. Germline V gene sequence: CDR1 SGHTA, CDR2 FQGNSA. V was pared by 5 bases and J by 1 base, with 1 base of the junction left unmatched. The CDR3 loop spans 14 amino acids. CDR3 nucleotides: TGTGCCAGCAGCCGGGACAGGTCCTACAATGAGCAGTTCTTC. Residues: CASSRDRSYNEQFF.

The chain is built from TRBV6-5 and TRBJ1-6; D gene uncertain. The V and J ends lost 11 bases and 7 bases respectively, with 15 bases between them. This CDR3 contains 13 residues. The V gene's germline CDR1 is MNHEY and CDR2 SVGAGI. Here the CDR3 DNA reads TGTGCCCAAAGCGTTGGGTTAAATTCACCCCTCCACTTT. It specifies CAQSVGLNSPLHF.

This clone was recorded a few times. The J gene is TRBJ2-4, the V gene TRBV29-1, with 9 bases matching TRBD1. CDR3 length equals 18 residues. Looked up from germline, CDR1 is SQVTM and CDR2 is ANQGSEA. J lost 3 bases, V lost 6 bases, and 18 bases had no gene match. For the CDR3, the DNA is TGCAGCGTCCGCGCGACCCCGGGACAGGGTTTTGGCAAAAACATTCAGTACTTC. Translated, it gives CSVRATPGQGFGKNIQYF.

The rearrangement uses TRBV6-5 and TRBJ1-4, with D perhaps matching TRBD1 (5 bases). CDR3 length equals 14 residues. Trimming shortened V by 6 bases and J by 8 bases, and 16 bases separated the two germline ends. Germline CDR1 MNHEY, CDR2 SVGAGI. The CDR3 DNA is TGTGCCAGCAGGGATCGGAACCGGGGGGAAAAACTGTTTTTT. Translating gives CASRDRNRGEKLFF.

The genes are TRBV5-4 and TRBJ2-3, with 8 bases aligning to TRBD2. CDR3 length: 13 amino acids. Germline V CDR1 and CDR2: SGHNT, YYREEE (reference sequence). The J segment lost 5 bases and the V segment lost 2 bases, leaving 1 base of the junction unmatched. CDR3 in DNA: TGTGCCAGCAGCTTTCTAGCGGGAGATACGCAGTATTTT. It specifies CASSFLAGDTQYF. Based on the CDR3 plus reference TRBV5-4 and TRBJ2-3, the full variable domain is ETGVTQSPTHLIKTRGQQVTLRCSSQSGHNTVSWYQQALGQGPQFIFQYYREEENGRGNFPPRFSGLQFPNYSSELNVNALELDDSALYLCASSFLAGDTQYFGPGTRLTVL.

The chain joins TRBV29-1 to TRBJ2-7; TRBD1 is a possible D gene (6 bases). V shed 4 bases and J shed 4 bases, with 11 bases lying between them. The CDR3 covers 12 residues. Germline CDR1 SQVTM, CDR2 ANQGSEA. This chain's CDR3 is CSVADRPYEQYF. CDR3 coding DNA: TGCAGCGTTGCCGACAGGCCATACGAGCAGTACTTC.

This sequence joins TRBV18 and TRBJ2-7; weak D call: TRBD2 (5 bases). Germline-derived CDR1 and CDR2 are KGHSH and LQKENI. Deletions cut 2 bases from V and 2 bases from J, with 7 bases between. The CDR3 is 13 residues long. This CDR3 reads CASSPVRAYEQYF. CDR3 DNA: TGTGCCAGCTCACCAGTGAGGGCCTACGAGCAGTACTTC.

The genes are TRBV19 and TRBJ2-2; D is perhaps TRBD1 (6 bases). CDR1 and CDR2 (germline): LNHDA, SQIVND (reference sequence). CDR3 length: 14 amino acids. Trimming shortened V by 8 bases and J by 3 bases, and 13 bases separated the two germline ends. Here the CDR3 DNA reads TGTGCCAGTCTCCAGGGGACCGACACCGGGGAGCTGTTTTTT. Amino acid sequence: CASLQGTDTGELFF.

The gene calls are TRBV5-4 and TRBJ2-7; TRBD2 matches 7 bases. The CDR3 consists of 14 residues. Germline trimming cut 3 bases from V and 2 bases from J; bases unmatched to any gene: 5. Per germline, CDR1 SGHNT and CDR2 YYREEE (reference sequence). In nucleotides, the CDR3 is TGTGCCAGCAGCTCAGGGACTATTCCCTACGAGCAGTACGTC. Its translation: CASSSGTIPYEQYV.

The V gene is TRBV28, the J gene TRBJ2-2; D not certain. In germline, CDR1 is MDHEN, CDR2 SYDVKM. V lost 6 bases, J lost 3 bases, and 20 bases lay in between. The CDR3 is 17 amino acids. CDR3 DNA sequence: TGTGCCAGCAGCCGCCCCCGACTCGACCCAGACACCGGGGAGCTGTTTTTT. Translation: CASSRPRLDPDTGELFF.

V is TRBV7-8 and J is TRBJ2-7, with D hard to call. Germline values: CDR1 SGHVS, CDR2 FQNEAQ. CDR3 length equals 12 residues. Trimming cost V 2 bases and J 6 bases, with 8 bases left between them. CDR3 sequence reads: CASSLSLGEQYV. Written as DNA, the CDR3 is TGTGCCAGCAGCTTATCCCTCGGCGAGCAGTACGTC.

The rearrangement uses TRBV3-1 (or the pseudogene TRBV3-2) and TRBJ2-5; weak D call: TRBD1 (6 bases). The V gene lost 6 bases and the J gene lost 4 bases, with 15 bases spanning the gap. Germline V gene lookup returns CDR1 LGHDT and CDR2 YNNKEL (reference sequence). CDR3 length: 14 residues. CDR3 in amino acids: CASRKEGGGETQYF. The CDR3 coding sequence is TGTGCCAGCAGGAAGGAAGGGGGTGGAGAGACCCAGTACTTC.

This clone has just a few counts. The chain combines TRBV28 with TRBJ2-7; 7 nucleotides align to TRBD1. Germline-derived CDR1 and CDR2 are MDHEN and SYDVKM. The CDR3 consists of 9 residues. CDR3 DNA: TGTTCCACAGGGGACCCCCCGTACTTC. Its translation: CSTGDPPYF.

The V and J genes are TRBV12-3 or TRBV12-4 and TRBJ1-5; no clear D. V was trimmed by 6 bases and J by 4 bases, leaving 10 bases between them. CDR3 length: 13 residues. CDR3 nucleotides: TGTGCCAGCAGCAACTCACCTAATCAGCCCCAGCATTTT. It translates to CASSNSPNQPQHF.

V gene TRBV18 combines with J gene TRBJ2-7, with 8 nucleotides matching TRBD1. The CDR3 extends over 14 amino acids. CDR1 is KGHSH, CDR2 LQKENI, per germline. The ends lost 4 bases at V and 4 bases at J; junction bases unmatched: 6. The CDR3 region has the DNA TGTGCCAGCTCACTTGGACAGGGAAGGTACGAGCAGTACTTC. This gives the protein CASSLGQGRYEQYF.

The rearrangement uses TRBV12-3 or TRBV12-4 and TRBJ2-3; D is unresolved. This CDR3 comprises 12 residues. The V gene lost 3 bases and the J gene lost 7 bases, with 8 bases spanning the gap. CDR3 in amino acids: CASSFTTNTQYF. The CDR3 DNA reads TGTGCCAGCAGTTTTACAACCAATACGCAGTATTTT.

V is TRBV29-1 and J is TRBJ2-1; no clear D gene. Germline V gene sequence: CDR1 SQVTM, CDR2 ANQGSEA. V shed 0 bases and J shed 3 bases, with 3 bases lying between them. The CDR3 length is 12 residues. The CDR3, as DNA: TGCAGCGTTGAAGACAGCTACAATGAGCAGTTCTTC. It specifies CSVEDSYNEQFF.

This sequence joins TRBV7-9 and TRBJ1-2; D is unclear. CDR1 and CDR2 from the germline V gene are SEHNR and FQNEAQ (reference sequence). This CDR3 contains 12 residues. V was shortened by 6 bases and J by 9 bases, with 14 bases between the two germline ends. CDR3 sequence reads: CASRPSGVSYTF. Written as DNA, the CDR3 is TGTGCCAGCAGACCCTCCGGGGTCAGCTACACCTTC.

The V call is TRBV19, the J call TRBJ2-1; no clear D gene. Germline CDR1 is LNHDA and CDR2 is SQIVND (reference sequence). Between the trimmed V and J ends, which lost 6 bases and 9 bases, there was a span of 9 bases. The CDR3 covers 11 residues. This CDR3 reads CASSRATEQFF. In DNA, the CDR3 is TGTGCCAGTAGCCGAGCTACTGAGCAGTTCTTC.

The rearrangement links TRBV5-1 to TRBJ2-5; TRBD2 matches 10 bases. Germline CDR1 SGHRS, CDR2 YFSETQ. The CDR3 spans 15 residues. The J segment lost 5 bases and the V segment lost 4 bases, leaving 8 bases of the junction unmatched. This CDR3 reads CASSGVAGGRETQYF. Here the CDR3 DNA reads TGCGCCAGCAGCGGCGTAGCGGGGGGTCGGGAGACCCAGTACTTC.

This clone was seen once. The CDR3 region has the DNA TGTGCCAGCAGCCTAACCGATGAAAAACTGTTTTTT. It translates to CASSLTDEKLFF. V is TRBV5-5 and J is TRBJ1-4; D is uncertain. The CDR3 consists of 12 residues. V was shortened by 4 bases and J by 6 bases, with 7 bases between the two germline ends. Germline V gives CDR1 SGHKS, CDR2 YYEKEE (reference sequence).

The chain carries TRBV19 and TRBJ2-5, with TRBD2 matching over 13 bases. Germline-derived CDR1 and CDR2 are LNHDA and SQIVND (reference sequence). The CDR3 has 17 residues. J lost 9 bases, V lost 5 bases, and 15 bases had no gene match. The CDR3 sequence: CASSGDRLAGGPEAQYF. The CDR3 nucleotides are TGTGCCAGTAGTGGGGATCGACTAGCGGGGGGTCCTGAGGCCCAGTACTTC.